This TCR beta chain comes out of a study of T cells in Graves' hyperthyroidism and ophthalmopathy. Trimming stripped 1 base from V and 0 bases from J, with 12 bases between. This CDR3 has 16 residues. Germline CDR1 is MDHEN and CDR2 is SYDVKM. Ten or more counts support this clonotype. Amplification targeted TCR beta CDR3 regions from RNA transcripts. The study used the HTBI primer set for a first-round RT-PCR of the TCR CDR3. TCRdb independently ran MiXCR on the multiplex PCR reads; one entry per CDR3 protein. The table shows 310,000 or so distinct CDR3 sequences, with about a sixth occurring only once. A NOSPECS grade of at least 4, a Clinical Activity Score of at least 3 and duration under 3 months were recorded in ophthalmopathy patients.

The chain has TRBV28 and TRBJ1-1; D not resolved. The source of this sequence is a woman aged 55-70 years with Graves' ophthalmopathy. The sample was blood. As DNA, the CDR3 is TGTGCCAGCAGTTTATTTAGCGGGTCGATGAACACTGAAGCTTTCTTT. It encodes CASSLFSGSMNTEAFF.